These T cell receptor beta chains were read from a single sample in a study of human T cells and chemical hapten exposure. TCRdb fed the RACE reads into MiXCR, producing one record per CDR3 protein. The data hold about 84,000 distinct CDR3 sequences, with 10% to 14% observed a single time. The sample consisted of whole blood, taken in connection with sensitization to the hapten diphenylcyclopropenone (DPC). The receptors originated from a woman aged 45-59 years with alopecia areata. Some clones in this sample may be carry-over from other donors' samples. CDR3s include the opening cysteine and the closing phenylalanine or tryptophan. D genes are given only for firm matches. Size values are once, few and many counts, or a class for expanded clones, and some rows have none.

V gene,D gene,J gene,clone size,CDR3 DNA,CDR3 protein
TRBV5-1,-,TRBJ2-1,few,TGCGCCAGCAGCGCGGGACCCCCCCGACGGTTCTTC,CASSAGPPRRFF
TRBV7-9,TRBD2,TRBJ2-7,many,TGTGCCAGCAGCTTAGAAGCCCAGCGGGGGGCCGAGCAGTACTTC,CASSLEAQRGAEQYF
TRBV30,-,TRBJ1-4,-,TGTGCCTGGACCACCACAGGGAAGACTAATGAAAAACTGTTTTTT,CAWTTTGKTNEKLFF
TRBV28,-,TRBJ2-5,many,TGTGCCAGCAGCCCTCCTTCACAGACCCAGTACTTC,CASSPPSQTQYF
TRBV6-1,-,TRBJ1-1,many,TGTGCCAGCAGTGAAGGAGGTGCGGCTTTCTTT,CASSEGGAAFF
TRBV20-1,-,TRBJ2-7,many,TGCAGTGCTAGGTCAGCCAAGGGAGACGAGCAGTACTTC,CSARSAKGDEQYF
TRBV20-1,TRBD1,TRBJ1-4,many,TGCAGTGCTAGAGATCCTGACAGGGGGGAGTTTTTT,CSARDPDRGEFF
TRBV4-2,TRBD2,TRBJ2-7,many,TGTGCCAGCAGCCAAGCTGGACTAGCGGGAGGGCGCGAGCAGTACTTC,CASSQAGLAGGREQYF
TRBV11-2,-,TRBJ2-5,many,TGTGCCAGCAGCCCGATAGGAACGTACCAAGAGACCCAGTACTTC,CASSPIGTYQETQYF
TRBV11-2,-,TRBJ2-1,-,TGTGCCAGCAGCTTACAACGAGCGGTGAATGAGCAGTTCTTC,CASSLQRAVNEQFF
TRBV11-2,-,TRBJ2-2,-,TGTGCCAGCAGCCTTAAGTGGCAGGCCACCGGGGAGCTGTTTTTT,CASSLKWQATGELFF
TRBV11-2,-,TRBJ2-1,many,TGTGCCAGCAGTTCTAGCGTCAATGAGCAGTTCTTC,CASSSSVNEQFF